Given below is one T cell receptor beta chain in context. Its antigen remains undetermined. No much larger clone exists at a distance of one base, and base qualities are not known. Library preparation was by the immunoSEQ multiplex PCR assay. For the multiplex PCR, a mixture combining 60 forward primers for TCR Vbeta segments and 13 reverse primers for TCR Jbeta segments was used. The CDR3 region of rearranged TCR beta genes was amplified from genomic DNA by a multiplex PCR assay. The Illumina HiSeq System was used to sequence the amplified TCR beta libraries as 87-base-pair reads. On the study's bioinformatics: A later analysis counted tens of millions of unique TCR beta chains across the 700 or so repertoires, and roughly 11 million of these chains were shared by at least two donors. Raw reads were error-corrected and collapsed into unique sequences with a nearest-neighbor algorithm that merged closely related sequences to remove PCR and sequencing errors. CDR3 sequences were aligned to IMGT reference sequences to assign V, D and J gene segments. For a sequence to be retained, a match of at least six nucleotides to both a V gene segment and a J gene segment was required. Rearrangements were classified as productive when the CDR3 lacked stop codons and remained in frame with V and J, and all other rearrangements were classified as non-productive. CDR3 was defined by IMGT convention, running from the second conserved V-encoded cysteine to the conserved J-encoded phenylalanine. The earlier analysis of about 560 of the donors excluded any sequence lacking an unambiguous match to a single V gene segment. In an earlier analysis of some 590 of the donors, a V segment was called functional when productive rearrangements were above 56.7%, and segregating when the standard deviation between donors exceeded 5%. To diagnose cytomegalovirus status from the catalog of TCR beta chain sequences, a statistical classification framework was built. In a later analysis, V and J genes were assigned by comparing TCR nucleotide sequences against IMGT/GENE-DB human TR gene sequences. The TCRdist pipeline was used in a later analysis to assign CDR3 sequences and most-parsimonious VDJ recombination scenarios. In a later analysis, each TCR beta chain was defined by its CDR3 amino acid sequence together with its V-gene family, and reads without a unique V-gene family were excluded. A later analysis removed 500 to 650 highly shared, low-generation-probability nucleotide sequences to deal with suspected cross-contamination and a sequencing artifact. In a later analysis, a clonal expansion index for each public chain was calculated from normalized within-repertoire ranks of inferred template counts. In a later analysis, generation probabilities were computed using a VDJ recombination model fitted to out-of-frame rearrangements, and the results were checked against IGoR. In a later analysis, hypergeometric tests were used to score TCR-TCR, TCR-HLA and TCR-CMV co-occurrence, with a repertoire-size bias correction applied to TCR pairs. A later analysis estimated false discovery rates by permuting HLA or CMV assignments 20 times. In a later analysis, co-occurring TCRs were grouped with DBSCAN, and TCRdist sequence similarity was added when clustering was performed within HLA-allele-positive subsets. For co-occurrence clustering, repertoires with fewer than 30,000 or more than 120,000 public chains were excluded, along with roughly 5 repertoires with anomalous nucleotide sharing. TCRdb retrieved this table from immuneACCESS and kept in-frame rearrangements only. Not all clones are present; in checked studies, unresolved V genes account for under half, and no reason is known for the remainder. V, J and clone size were drawn from that table, and D and trimming were deduced from the DNA. The sample includes about 87,000 clones, with roughly 79% observed a single time. 3.8% of the sample lies in the top ten.

The cohort comprised approximately 700 healthy bone marrow donors. At the time of sampling, every cohort member was nominally healthy, though immune exposures that went unrecorded were likely present. The donor was CMV seronegative and belonged to the group of over 300 seronegative cohort members. Every donor gave a peripheral blood sample, and the peripheral blood mononuclear cells from that sample were used for TCR beta sequencing. The Qiagen DNeasy Blood Extraction Kit was used to extract genomic DNA from the blood cell samples. The CDR3 runs 16 amino acids, cysteine and phenylalanine included. The read is trimmed to its CDR3 DNA, 48 bases read in frame from base 1. The V and J ends are trimmed by 0 bases and 0 bases, leaving 13 bases between them. The germline V gene yields SGHRS for CDR1 and YFSETQ for CDR2. The data derive from a study of cytomegalovirus exposure and HLA in healthy donors (dated by TCRdb to 2016 to 2017). Regarding the complete study: In an earlier analysis of approximately 500 of the donors, 276 Gb of sequence data and 120 million or so unique TCR beta sequences from some 170 million T cells were reported. A later analysis re-analyzed previously published TCR beta repertoires from approximately 700 donors and added high-resolution HLA genotyping to study TCR occurrence patterns. The genetic ancestry cluster associated with self-reported Caucasian donors included roughly four fifths of the roughly 400 genotyped donors. Besides the first cohort of 666 subjects, a separate validation cohort made up of over a hundred different subjects was used. HLA typing covered class I and class II loci at four-digit resolution. The number of typed donors differed by locus: about 629-630 for A, B, C, DRB1 and DQB1; 500 to 550 for DQA1; fewer than 610 for DPA1; and some 430 for DPB1. A later genetic analysis used genome-wide SNP genotypes for about 60% of the 666 donors, treating that subset as a discovery cohort. Rather than using new phenotypic data, the later analysis identified candidate immune exposures from TCR beta sequences and from how often those sequences occurred across donors. In an earlier analysis of several hundred of the donors, high-throughput TCR beta sequencing was used to judge whether each TCR beta V gene segment behaved as functional or pseudogenic. Roughly 5 DR-DQ haplotypes were handled as single units for association and clustering, since linkage in the cohort was strong. An early release that covered roughly 600 HLA-typed donors contained 300 to 350 gigabases of sequencing data and tens of millions of unique TCR sequences. On average, approximately 250,000 unique TCR beta nucleotide sequences were sequenced per donor among several hundred genotyped donors of the cohort, with approximately 18% of those sequences being non-productive. The study used immunosequencing to profile the T cell repertoires of about 670 subjects and linked those repertoires to cytomegalovirus serostatus. To predict cytomegalovirus infection status, the study brought together high-throughput TCR immunosequencing, statistical association of individual TCRs with disease status, and machine learning. Alongside the repertoire data, information on donor age, sex, ethnicity and CMV serostatus was compiled. All discovery cohort repertoires had been generated using a single sequencing platform. The aim of the study was to test whether cataloging public T cell receptors could identify signatures of past pathogen exposure.

Overall study outcomes, separate from this receptor: In a later analysis, most CMV-associated TCR beta chains were found to appear HLA-restricted, with HLA associations seemingly driven largely by CMV exposure. In vitro tests confirmed that a few of the cytomegalovirus-associated TCR beta chains recognize cytomegalovirus antigens. A cluster of highly shared sequence variants was judged likely to represent a technical artifact of the sequencing pipeline. The authors suggested that the approach could potentially be generalized to other disease states and immunological phenotypes. In a later analysis, HLA-associated TCR beta chains were found to be more clonally expanded and to have lower generation probabilities than equally common non-associated chains. Cytomegalovirus status was reported to be diagnosed by the classifier with high specificity and sensitivity in both the original and validation cohorts. Most TCR sequences were observed very rarely across donors, whereas some public TCRs were present in many individuals. Because counts were too low, roughly 18 rarely observed V segments, including chromosome 9 orphons, were left out of the earlier analysis of some 640 of the donors. Because the 87-base-pair reads could not distinguish some IMGT-functional V segments, including TRBV6-2 and TRBV6-3, those segments were excluded. When HLA alleles, especially DR and DQ, strongly co-occurred, TCR associations were difficult to assign to individual alleles. Compared with the roughly 720-donor mean, donors in an Asian-associated ancestry cluster had fewer N-insertions in productive TCRs, according to a later genetic analysis. Immune exposure information for the cohort was limited to CMV serostatus. Roughly uniform sequencing depth across donors was assumed in presence/absence analyses, although this assumption may not hold. An association between a missense DCLRE1C variant and V-gene and J-gene trimming of TCR beta chains was found in a later genetic analysis and replicated in an independent cohort. Specific HLA alleles were associated with roughly 16,000 TCR beta sequences at a false discovery rate of 0.05 in a later analysis. Because HLA typing was missing for some donors at each locus, association tests included only the typed subset. Linkage disequilibrium might explain the correlated functional status among segregating V segments, but an unknown experimental factor could not be excluded. According to a later analysis, parvovirus B19, influenza, CMV and Epstein-Barr virus appeared linked to several top co-occurrence clusters. In a later analysis, the rate of TCR association differed among HLA loci, with DRB1 alleles having the most associated TCRs and HLA-C alleles having the fewest. Only TCR beta chains were sequenced in this cohort, and the absence of alpha or paired-chain data limited detectable features. A further reported finding was that TCR beta sequences accurately predicted the HLA-A and HLA-B alleles for most subjects in the first cohort. In an earlier analysis of 587 of the donors, most TCR beta V segments appeared in productive rearrangements about 87% or about 30% of the time, broadly matching IMGT annotations. In the study, approximately 160 TCR beta chains were listed as associated with cytomegalovirus.

Recombination linked TRBV5-1 to TRBJ2-7, with a weak D call of TRBD2 (5 bases match). Sequencing was carried out using PBMCs. The TCR comes from a woman in her forties in good health and CMV-seronegative. This receptor has the CDR3 CASSLGGLRSSYEQYF. The DNA sequence is TGCGCCAGCAGCTTGGGTGGACTCAGGAGCTCCTACGAGCAGTACTTC.